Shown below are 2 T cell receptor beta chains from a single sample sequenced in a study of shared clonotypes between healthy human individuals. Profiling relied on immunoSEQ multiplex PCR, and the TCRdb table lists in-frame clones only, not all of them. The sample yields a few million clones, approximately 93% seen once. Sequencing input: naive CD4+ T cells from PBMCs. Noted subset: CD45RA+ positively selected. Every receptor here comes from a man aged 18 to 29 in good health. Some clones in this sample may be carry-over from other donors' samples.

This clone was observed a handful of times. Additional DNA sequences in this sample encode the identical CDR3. The CDR3 sequence: CSASRLTEAFF. CDR3 DNA sequence: TGCAGTGCTAGTCGTCTTACTGAAGCTTTCTTT. V gene TRBV20-1 combines with J gene TRBJ1-1; D is ambiguous. Trimming cost V 3 bases and J 5 bases, with 7 bases left between them. This CDR3 has 11 amino acids. The V gene's germline CDR1 is DFQATT and CDR2 SNEGSKA (reference sequence).

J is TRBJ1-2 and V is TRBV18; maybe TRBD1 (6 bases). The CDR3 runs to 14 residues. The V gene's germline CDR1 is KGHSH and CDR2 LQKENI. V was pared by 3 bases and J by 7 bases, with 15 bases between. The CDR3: CASSPDRGQVGYTF. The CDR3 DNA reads TGTGCCAGCTCACCCGACCGGGGGCAGGTTGGCTACACCTTC.